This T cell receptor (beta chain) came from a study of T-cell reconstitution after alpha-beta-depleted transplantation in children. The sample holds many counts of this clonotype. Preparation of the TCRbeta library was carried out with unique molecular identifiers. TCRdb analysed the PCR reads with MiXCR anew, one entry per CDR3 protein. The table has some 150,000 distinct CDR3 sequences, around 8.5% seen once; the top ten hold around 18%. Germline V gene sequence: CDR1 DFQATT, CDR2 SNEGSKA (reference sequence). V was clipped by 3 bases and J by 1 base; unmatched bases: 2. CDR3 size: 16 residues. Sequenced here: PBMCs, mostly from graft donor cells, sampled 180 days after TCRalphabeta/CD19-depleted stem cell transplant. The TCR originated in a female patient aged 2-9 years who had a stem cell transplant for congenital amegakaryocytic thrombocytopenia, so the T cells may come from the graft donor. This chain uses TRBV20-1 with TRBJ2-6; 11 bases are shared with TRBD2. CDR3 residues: CSASSSGRSGANVLTF. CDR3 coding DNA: TGCAGTGCTAGTTCTAGCGGGAGGTCTGGGGCCAACGTCCTGACTTTC.